These 13 T cell receptor beta chains came from one sample sequenced in a study of cytomegalovirus exposure and HLA in healthy donors (TCRdb year 2017). To prepare the library, the immunoSEQ multiplex PCR assay was applied. For the multiplex PCR, a mixture combining 60 forward primers for TCR Vbeta segments and 13 reverse primers for TCR Jbeta segments was used. The table was pulled from immuneACCESS by TCRdb, which kept in-frame rearrangements only. Such tables lose some clones; where checked, under half of the loss comes from unresolved V genes, and the rest has no known cause. The sample table shows 45,000 to 60,000 clones, and over 60% are seen once. In total, the top ten clones hold more than 7% of the sample. The sequenced sample was PBMCs. Receptors were obtained from a man between 25 and 39 years old in good health and CMV-seropositive.

Only one count was recorded for this clone. J is TRBJ1-4 and V is TRBV9, with a possible D match to TRBD1 (6 bases). V lost 2 bases, J lost 0 bases, and 11 bases lay in between. Germline loops: CDR1 SGDLS, CDR2 YYNGEE. The CDR3 runs 16 residues. The CDR3 is CASSVRGGSTNEKLFF. CDR3 bases: TGTGCCAGCAGCGTCAGGGGCGGATCAACTAATGAAAAACTGTTTTTT.

This sequence joins TRBV5-4 and TRBJ2-5, with D perhaps matching TRBD1 (5 bases). Looked up from germline, CDR1 is SGHNT and CDR2 is YYREEE (reference sequence). Trimming stripped 1 base from V and 5 bases from J, with 18 bases between. The CDR3 totals 16 residues. CDR3: CASSLSQGRVGETQYF. CDR3 nucleotides: TGTGCCAGCAGCTTGTCTCAGGGCAGGGTCGGGGAGACCCAGTACTTC. Supplemented by reference TRBV5-4 and TRBJ2-5, the full variable domain reads ETGVTQSPTHLIKTRGQQVTLRCSSQSGHNTVSWYQQALGQGPQFIFQYYREEENGRGNFPPRFSGLQFPNYSSELNVNALELDDSALYLCASSLSQGRVGETQYFGPGTRLLVL.

The chain carries TRBV5-4 and TRBJ1-1; a weak D match, TRBD1 (6 bases). CDR3 length: 14 amino acids. Germline CDR1 reads SGHNT; CDR2 reads YYREEE (reference sequence). V was pared by 4 bases and J by 3 bases, with 13 bases between. CDR3 nucleotides: TGTGCCAGCAGCCGGGGGGGCAAGGACACTGAAGCTTTCTTT. It translates to CASSRGGKDTEAFF.

This clone has just a few counts. V and J are TRBV5-1 and TRBJ1-1, with TRBD1 matching 9 bases. Germline V CDR1 and CDR2: SGHRS, YFSETQ. The CDR3 consists of 15 residues. The V gene end was trimmed by 4 bases and the J gene end by 0 bases; junction bases not matched to a gene: 4. In DNA, the CDR3 is TGCGCCAGCAGCACCGGGACAGGGATGAACACTGAAGCTTTCTTT. This gives the protein CASSTGTGMNTEAFF.

The chain has TRBV4-1 and TRBJ2-7; 12 nucleotides line up with TRBD2. Per the germline V gene, CDR1 is MGHRA and CDR2 is YSYEKL. This CDR3 is built from 17 residues. V gave up 0 bases and J gave up 5 bases; unmatched junction bases: 8. The CDR3 coding sequence is TGCGCCAGCAGCCAAGAAAGGCTAGCGGGGGGGTTCCACGAGCAGTACTTC. This gives the protein CASSQERLAGGFHEQYF.

This chain connects TRBV5-6 to TRBJ2-7; TRBD1 aligns across 9 bases. V shed 1 base, J shed 6 bases, and the junction held 11 bases outside the gene matches. CDR3 length: 16 residues. Germline CDR1 reads SGHDT; CDR2 reads YYEEEE. CDR3 sequence: CASSLITGGGLGEQYF. The CDR3 DNA sequence: TGTGCCAGCAGCTTGATAACAGGGGGCGGTCTGGGCGAGCAGTACTTC. The full variable domain, rest sourced from reference TRBV5-6 and TRBJ2-7, is DAGVTQSPTHLIKTRGQQVTLRCSPKSGHDTVSWYQQALGQGPQFIFQYYEEEERQRGNFPDRFSGHQFPNYSSELNVNALLLGDSALYLCASSLITGGGLGEQYFGPGTRLTVT.

The J gene is TRBJ1-2, the V gene TRBV6-1, with 7 positions matching TRBD1. The germline gives CDR1 MNHNS, CDR2 SASEGT. The CDR3 contains 14 residues. The J segment lost 5 bases and the V segment lost 4 bases, leaving 7 bases of the junction unmatched. CDR3 nucleotides: TGTGCCAGCAGTGCGGCTACGACAGGGTATGGCTACACCTTC. Translated: CASSAATTGYGYTF.

This clone appeared once. The chain couples TRBV23-1 to TRBJ2-3, with TRBD2 matching over 10 bases. TRBV23-1 is annotated as an ORF whose role is uncertain. This CDR3 contains 17 residues. J gave up 5 bases and V 2 bases, and 10 bases lay outside the gene matches. The chain's CDR3 is CASSQPISGGQGDTQYF. In nucleotides, the CDR3 is TGCGCCAGCAGTCAACCAATTAGCGGGGGGCAGGGAGATACGCAGTATTTT.

The rearrangement joins TRBV9 to TRBJ1-1; 9 bases are a match to TRBD1. V was pared by 3 bases and J by 3 bases, with 12 bases of the junction left unmatched. The CDR3 sequence is 17 residues long. Germline V gene lookup returns CDR1 SGDLS and CDR2 YYNGEE. The CDR3 region is CASSAGTGRGSDTEAFF. Written as DNA, the CDR3 is TGTGCCAGCAGCGCCGGGACAGGGAGGGGGTCGGACACTGAAGCTTTCTTT.

This clone appeared once. V gene TRBV6-5 combines with J gene TRBJ2-5; TRBD1 might be the D (6 bases). The J call is doubtful: the DNA matches TRBJ2-7 better. The CDR3 contains 15 residues. Germline V gene data show CDR1 as MNHEY and CDR2 as SVGAGI. The CDR3 nucleotides are TGTGCCAGCAGTTACCTCACAGGGAGCTCCTACGAGCAGTACTTC. The encoded protein is CASSYLTGSSYEQYF.

The CDR3 DNA reads as TGTGCCAGCAACCGCGGGGCCGTGAACCCTAGCACAGATACGCAGTATTTT. Encoded protein: CASNRGAVNPSTDTQYF. This chain uses TRBV28 with TRBJ2-3; possible D gene TRBD2, 6 bases. Trimming left V 7 bases short and J 0 bases short, with 20 bases between. CDR3 size: 17 residues. The germline CDR1 and CDR2 sequences are MDHEN and SYDVKM.

The chain is built from TRBV6-1 and TRBJ2-1, with D perhaps matching TRBD1 (5 bases). This CDR3 comprises 14 residues. Germline lookup yields CDR1 MNHNS and CDR2 SASEGT. V gave up 3 bases and J gave up 5 bases, with 11 bases separating them. The CDR3 sequence is CASSEGLEHNEQFF. CDR3 bases: TGTGCCAGCAGTGAGGGGCTAGAGCACAATGAGCAGTTCTTC.

J is TRBJ1-5 and V is TRBV6-1; 7 bases align to TRBD1. With 7 bases clipped from V and 5 bases from J, the junction kept 5 bases outside the gene matches. This CDR3 has 13 residues. Germline CDR1 and CDR2: MNHNS and SASEGT. This CDR3 is CASIEGQYQPQHF. CDR3 sequence (DNA): TGTGCCAGCATTGAGGGACAGTATCAGCCCCAGCATTTT.